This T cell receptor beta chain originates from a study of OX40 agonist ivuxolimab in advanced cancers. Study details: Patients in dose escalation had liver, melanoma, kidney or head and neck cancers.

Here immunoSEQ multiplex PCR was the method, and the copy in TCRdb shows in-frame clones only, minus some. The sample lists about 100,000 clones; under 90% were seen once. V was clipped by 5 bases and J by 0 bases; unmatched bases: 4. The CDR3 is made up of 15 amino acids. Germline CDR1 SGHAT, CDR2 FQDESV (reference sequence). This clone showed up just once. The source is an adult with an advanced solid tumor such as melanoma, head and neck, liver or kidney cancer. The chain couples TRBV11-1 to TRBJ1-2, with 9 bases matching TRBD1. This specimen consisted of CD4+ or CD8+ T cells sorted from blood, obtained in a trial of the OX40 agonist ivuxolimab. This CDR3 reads CASSARQGANYGYTF. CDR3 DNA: TGTGCCAGCAGCGCTAGACAGGGGGCTAACTATGGCTACACCTTC.